The 32 T cell receptor beta chains presented below share a single source sample, sequenced in a study of tumor and adjacent non-tumor tissue in lung cancer. Three rounds of nested PCR, following a modified ARM-PCR protocol, produced the TCRbeta library. One entry per CDR3 protein, called by TCRdb with MiXCR from the multiplex PCR reads. The table includes around 60,000 distinct CDR3 sequences, about 55% detected once. This sample's RNA came from whole unsorted tissue. This non-tumor lung sample came from over 3 cm beyond the tumor edge. Sequencing input: distant non-tumor lung tissue. Receptors were obtained from a man aged 70-80 years with non-small cell lung cancer.

The chain links TRBV30 to TRBJ1-2, with unresolved D. V lost 4 bases and J 8 bases, leaving 11 bases between the germline ends. Germline CDR1 and CDR2: GTSNPN and SVGIG (reference sequence). The CDR3 consists of 11 residues. The CDR3 nucleotides read TGTGCCTGGACATGGTCAGGAGGCTACACCTTC. Residues: CAWTWSGGYTF.

To note about this clonotype: A read error may account for a junction end that differs from germline. The chain combines TRBV11-1 with TRBJ2-1, with D possibly matching TRBD2 (6 bases). CDR1 SGHAT and CDR2 FQDESV come from the germline V gene (reference sequence). There are 17 residues in the CDR3. In DNA, the CDR3 is TGTGTCAGCAGCCTTGGGCAGCGGAGGGGCCAAATCAATGACCTGTTCTTC. Its protein is CVSSLGQRRGQINDLFF.

The table lists this clonotype with many counts. The gene calls are TRBV7-9 and TRBJ2-4; possibly TRBD1 or TRBD2 for D (7 bases each). Trimming left V 1 base short and J 6 bases short, with 13 bases between. Per germline, CDR1 SEHNR and CDR2 FQNEAQ (reference sequence). The CDR3 has 15 amino acids. In DNA form, the CDR3 reads TGTGCCAGCAGCTTAGTCAGGGGGGGGGTAAACATTCAGTACTTC. Amino acid sequence: CASSLVRGGVNIQYF.

The chain uses TRBV11-2 and TRBJ2-7; 9 nucleotides match TRBD2. V dropped 3 bases and J dropped 0; count of bases not matched to a gene: 9. The CDR3 is 17 amino acids. From germline, CDR1 is SGHAT and CDR2 FQNNGV. The CDR3 loop is CASSFRPLAGTSYEQYV. For the CDR3, the DNA is TGTGCCAGCAGCTTCAGACCCCTAGCGGGGACCTCCTACGAGCAGTACGTC.

Comments on this clonotype: Sequence at one end of the junction differs from germline and may be a read error. The chain uses TRBV5-1 and TRBJ2-5; possibly TRBD1 or TRBD2 for D (5 bases each). The CDR3 runs to 15 residues. Germline CDR1 SGHRS, CDR2 YFSETQ. For the CDR3, the DNA is TGCACCAGCAGCTTGGCCCGGGGACACCAAGAGACCCAGTACTTC. Protein: CTSSLARGHQETQYF.

The chain recombines TRBV2 with TRBJ2-4; 8 positions match TRBD1. Per germline, CDR1 SNHLY and CDR2 FYNNEI. Trimming at V came to 7 bases and at J to 4 bases, leaving 12 bases not matched to a gene. This CDR3 has 16 amino acids. The CDR3 loop reads CASTDKPGQAKNIQYF. The CDR3 DNA sequence: TGTGCCAGCACCGATAAACCGGGACAGGCTAAAAACATTCAGTACTTC. The variable domain in full, completed from reference TRBV2 and TRBJ2-4, reads EPEVTQTPSHQVTQMGQEVILRCVPISNHLYFYWYRQILGQKVEFLVSFYNNEISEKSEIFDDQFSVERPDGSNFTLKIRSTKLEDSAMYFCASTDKPGQAKNIQYFGAGTRLSVL.

Only a few counts were recorded for this clonotype. The rearrangement uses TRBV24-1 and TRBJ2-3; 8 bases are shared with TRBD2. There are 16 residues in the CDR3. Germline CDR1 is KGHDR and CDR2 is SFDVKD. After removal of 3 bases from V and 5 bases from J, the junction contained 9 bases not matched to a gene. This chain's CDR3 is CATSDRGGLAGDTQYF. In nucleotides, the CDR3 is TGTGCCACCAGTGATCGGGGGGGTCTAGCGGGAGATACGCAGTATTTT.

This clonotype was counted ten times or more. This rearrangement joins TRBV20-1 to TRBJ2-5, with TRBD1 as a possible D gene (5 bases). The CDR3 is 13 residues long. Germline-derived CDR1 and CDR2 are DFQATT and SNEGSKA (reference sequence). V lost 2 bases, J lost 5 bases, and 12 bases lay in between. DNA of the CDR3: TGCAGTGCTAGAAACAGCAGGGTGGAGACCCAGTACTTC. Translating it yields CSARNSRVETQYF.

This clonotype was recorded many times. The genes are TRBV14 and TRBJ2-5, with D tentatively TRBD2 (5 bases). CDR1 and CDR2 from the germline V gene are SGHDN and FVKESK. Trimming removed 1 base at V and 9 bases at J, with 15 bases between. The CDR3 has 14 residues. As DNA, the CDR3 is TGTGCCAGCAGCCAAGGGGTAGTGTCGGGATCCCAGTACTTC. Translating it yields CASSQGVVSGSQYF.

V usage is TRBV7-9 and J usage is TRBJ2-7, with 7 bases aligning to TRBD1. The V segment lost 3 bases and the J segment 0 bases; nucleotides outside the gene matches: 11. The CDR3 sequence is 17 residues long. Per germline, CDR1 SEHNR and CDR2 FQNEAQ (reference sequence). The CDR3: CASSFGTASGRSYEQYF. CDR3 coding DNA: TGTGCCAGCAGCTTCGGGACAGCCAGCGGTCGCTCCTACGAGCAGTACTTC.

Points on this clonotype: A single base separates this from a much larger clone, so it may be a read error. This chain's CDR3 is CSARDDLYGYTF. In DNA form, the CDR3 reads TGCAGTGCTCGGGACGACCTCTATGGCTACACCTTC. V gene TRBV20-1 combines with J gene TRBJ1-2; the D gene is possibly TRBD1 (5 bases). The CDR3 extends over 12 amino acids. V lost 5 bases and J 4 bases, leaving 11 bases between the germline ends. Looked up from germline, CDR1 is DFQATT and CDR2 is SNEGSKA (reference sequence).

The chain carries TRBV6-5 and TRBJ1-6; no reliable D call. The CDR3 covers 17 residues. Germline CDR1 is MNHEY and CDR2 is SVGAGI. Trimming removed 6 bases from V and 4 bases from J, with 19 bases in between. This chain's CDR3 is CASSLTTGSRYNSPLHF. The CDR3 coding sequence is TGTGCCAGCAGCCTCACTACCGGGTCCAGGTATAATTCACCCCTCCACTTT.

As regards this clonotype: The germline gene is not matched at one end of the junction; a read error may be the cause. The CDR3 DNA reads TGTGCCAGCAGACCTGGGGACAATCGGCCCCAGCATTTT. Protein product: CASRPGDNRPQHF. This chain uses TRBV28 with TRBJ1-5; TRBD1 might be the D (6 bases). Germline V CDR1 and CDR2: MDHEN, SYDVKM. This CDR3 is built from 13 residues. Filled out from reference TRBV28 and TRBJ1-5, the complete variable domain reads DVKVTQSSRYLVKRTGEKVFLECVQDMDHENMFWYRQDPGLGLRLIYFSYDVKMKEKGDIPEGYSVSREKKERFSLILESASTNQTSMYLCASRPGDNRPQHFGDGTRLSIL.

A note on this clonotype: A read error may explain this, as a much larger clone is one base away. DNA of the CDR3: TGTGCCGGCAGCGTGGGACGGCAAGAGACCCAGTACTTC. As protein: CAGSVGRQETQYF. V is TRBV5-6 and J is TRBJ2-5; either TRBD1 or TRBD2 may supply D (5 bases each). The CDR3 spans 13 residues. Germline V gene data show CDR1 as SGHDT and CDR2 as YYEEEE. The full variable domain, with the rest looked up from reference TRBV5-6 and TRBJ2-5, is DAGVTQSPTHLIKTRGQQVTLRCSPKSGHDTVSWYQQALGQGPQFIFQYYEEEERQRGNFPDRFSGHQFPNYSSELNVNALLLGDSALYLCAGSVGRQETQYFGPGTRLLVL.

For this clonotype: A junction end diverges from the germline sequence, so it may reflect a read error. The J gene is TRBJ2-2, the V gene TRBV11-2; D call uncertain. The V gene's germline CDR1 is SGHAT and CDR2 FQNNGV. This CDR3 region has 12 residues. The CDR3 sequence: CASSSHVGELFF. The CDR3 DNA follows: TGTGCAAGCAGCTCTCATGTCGGGGAGCTGTTTTTT.

On this clonotype: This likely comes from a read error, as the CDR3 has no conserved phenylalanine or tryptophan at its end. The chain has TRBV20-1 and TRBJ1-2; D uncertain. Germline V gene lookup returns CDR1 DFQATT and CDR2 SNEGSKA (reference sequence). The CDR3 is 15 amino acids. CDR3 coding DNA: TGCAGCGCTAGAAGTCAGCACAGTGCTAACTATGGCTACACCTCC. Translation: CSARSQHSANYGYTS.

On this clonotype: This may arise from a read error, as a much more abundant clone is one base away. The final CDR3 position lacks the conserved phenylalanine or tryptophan, pointing to a likely read error. The V gene is TRBV6-6, the J gene TRBJ2-7; D is uncertain. The germline CDR1 and CDR2 sequences are MNHNY and SVGAGI (reference sequence). CDR3 length equals 12 residues. V lost 5 bases, J lost 2 bases, and 7 bases lay in between. This CDR3 is CASSLVAYEQYS. The CDR3 nucleotides are TGTGCCAGCAGTCTAGTCGCCTACGAGCAGTACTCC.

CDR3 region: CASSDAGLGNNEQFF. CDR3 sequence (DNA): TGTGCCAGCAGTGATGCGGGACTAGGAAACAATGAGCAGTTCTTC. The chain uses TRBV7-9 and TRBJ2-1; 8 bases fit TRBD2. The CDR3 consists of 15 residues. After removal of 6 bases from V and 5 bases from J, the junction contained 9 bases not matched to a gene. CDR1 and CDR2 (germline): SEHNR, FQNEAQ (reference sequence).

V usage is TRBV7-9 and J usage is TRBJ1-1, with D possibly TRBD1 on 6 matching bases. V lost 8 bases to trimming and J lost 9 bases, with 22 bases between them. The germline V gene has CDR1 SEHNR and CDR2 FQNEAQ (reference sequence). The CDR3 is 14 amino acids. The CDR3 reads CASHSLSRGGKAFF. CDR3 nucleotide sequence: TGTGCCAGCCACTCCCTTAGCAGGGGAGGGAAAGCTTTCTTT.

Remarks on this clonotype: At one boundary the junction diverges from the germline segment, which might be a read error. The V and J genes are TRBV6-5 and TRBJ2-1, with D possibly being TRBD1 or TRBD2 (5 bases each). CDR1 and CDR2 from the germline V gene are MNHEY and SVGAGI. There are 14 residues in the CDR3. CDR3 DNA sequence: TGTGCCAACAGTTACGGAGGATCCAGGGATGGGCAGTTCTTC. The encoded protein is CANSYGGSRDGQFF.

The rearrangement uses TRBV12-3 or TRBV12-4 and TRBJ2-7, with D hard to call. Trimming cost V 3 bases and J 3 bases, with 18 bases left between them. The CDR3 contains 16 residues. In nucleotides, the CDR3 is TGTGCCAGCAGTTTTAGAGGTATCGGGTCGGTCTACGAGCAGTACTTC. This sequence encodes CASSFRGIGSVYEQYF.

This clonotype appeared many times. The J gene is TRBJ2-3, the V gene TRBV6-2 or TRBV6-3, with TRBD2 as a possible D gene (5 bases). CDR1 is MNHEY, CDR2 SVGEGT, per germline. This CDR3 has 15 residues. The V gene lost 2 bases and the J gene lost 5 bases, with 14 bases spanning the gap. CDR3 sequence: CASSYLGLLGDTQYF. CDR3 nucleotide sequence: TGTGCCAGCAGTTACCTCGGTCTACTAGGAGATACGCAGTATTTT.

A word on this clonotype: Being one base from a much bigger clone, this may be a read error. Lacking the conserved final phenylalanine or tryptophan, this CDR3 likely reflects a read error. The chain is built from TRBV5-6 and TRBJ2-2; tentatively, D is TRBD1 (5 bases). Trimming stripped 1 base from V and 2 bases from J, with 12 bases between. The CDR3 length is 16 residues. CDR1 and CDR2 (germline): SGHDT, YYEEEE. The CDR3 nucleotides are TGTGCCAGCAGCTTGTGGGGCAAGACAAACACCGGGGAGCTGTTTATT. Residues: CASSLWGKTNTGELFI.

A remark on this clonotype: In this CDR3 the conserved last residue, phenylalanine or tryptophan, is missing, so a read error is likely. The chain has TRBV11-2 and TRBJ2-2; the D is unclear. CDR1 is SGHAT, CDR2 FQNNGV, per germline. The CDR3 is made up of 14 amino acids. This CDR3 reads CTSSTYKNTGELFL. For the CDR3, the DNA is TGTACCAGCAGCACCTACAAGAACACCGGGGAGCTGTTTCTT.

The genes are TRBV15 and TRBJ2-7; D is uncertain. CDR3 length: 13 residues. CDR1 and CDR2 from the germline V gene are LNHNV and YYDKDF (reference sequence). V was cut by 0 bases and J by 4 bases, with 7 bases left in between. The CDR3 DNA sequence: TGTGCCACCAGCAGAGATCTGCGTTACGAGCAGTACTTC. This codes for CATSRDLRYEQYF.

This chain connects TRBV29-1 to TRBJ2-3, with a weak D call TRBD2 (6 bases). Germline CDR1 SQVTM, CDR2 ANQGSEA. With 1 base removed from V and 3 bases from J, the gap between germline ends came to 26 bases. CDR3 length equals 19 residues. The CDR3 DNA reads TGCAGCGTTGAAGGAGGGTTGTCTTTGCGCGGGAAGATGACAGATACGCAGTATTTT. Translating gives CSVEGGLSLRGKMTDTQYF.

This clonotype was counted a few times. Just one base apart from a much larger clone, this may be a read error. The chain carries TRBV10-3 and TRBJ2-3; the D call may be TRBD1 or TRBD2 (5 bases each). The CDR3 spans 17 residues. The germline V gene has CDR1 ENHRY and CDR2 SYGVKD. CDR3 bases: TGTGCCATCAGTGAACCCGGATGGGGGATTAGCATAGATACGCAGTATTTT. Amino acid sequence: CAISEPGWGISIDTQYF.

This clonotype has only a few counts. The chain uses TRBV28 and TRBJ2-7, with D hard to call. The CDR3 totals 13 residues. Between the trimmed V and J ends, which lost 2 bases and 2 bases, there was a span of 7 bases. Germline V gene data show CDR1 as MDHEN and CDR2 as SYDVKM. The CDR3 DNA reads as TGTGCCAGCAGTTTAATTACGCCCTACGAGCAGTACTTC. Protein sequence: CASSLITPYEQYF.

On this clonotype: Compared with germline, one end of the junction differs, possibly owing to a read error. The chain employs TRBV12-5 and TRBJ2-1, with no clear D. Looked up from germline, CDR1 is LGHNT and CDR2 is FRNRAP. The CDR3 is 17 residues long. CDR3 sequence: CASGLEKSERPYNEQFF. CDR3 nucleotides: TGTGCTAGTGGTTTGGAGAAGAGCGAGAGGCCCTACAATGAGCAATTCTTC. The full variable domain, completed using reference TRBV12-5 and TRBJ2-1, is DARVTQTPRHKVTEMGQEVTMRCQPILGHNTVFWYRQTMMQGLELLAYFRNRAPLDDSGMPKDRFSAEMPDATLATLKIQPSEPRDSAVYFCASGLEKSERPYNEQFFGPGTRLTVL.

For this clonotype: This CDR3 fails to terminate in the conserved phenylalanine or tryptophan, so it likely reflects a read error. This chain connects TRBV29-1 to TRBJ1-5; TRBD1 matches 9 bases. Germline CDR1 reads SQVTM; CDR2 reads ANQGSEA. The CDR3 runs 17 residues. CDR3 coding DNA: TGCAGCGTAGACATCGGGACAGGGAGTTCGAGCAATCAGCACCAGCATCTT. Translating it yields CSVDIGTGSSSNQHQHL.

This clonotype was detected only once. A junction end diverges from the germline sequence, so it may reflect a read error. The gene calls are TRBV12-3 or TRBV12-4 and TRBJ1-6, with D unresolved. The CDR3 totals 13 residues. CDR3 bases: TGTGCCGGCAGTTTTACGGCCAATTCACCCCTCCACTTT. Its translation: CAGSFTANSPLHF.

This clonotype turned up a few times. The chain employs TRBV20-1 and TRBJ1-5, with D unresolved. The CDR3 is made up of 13 amino acids. Germline V gives CDR1 DFQATT, CDR2 SNEGSKA (reference sequence). V was cut by 6 bases and J by 5 bases, with 14 bases left in between. DNA for the CDR3: TGCAGTGCCCCCGGGAGGAATGATCAGCCCCAGCATTTT. Translated: CSAPGRNDQPQHF.